The TCR beta chain under discussion was sequenced for a study of cytomegalovirus exposure and HLA in healthy donors. Study-wide results and limits: Common viral pathogens seemed to be connected with several of the most significant clusters, according to a later analysis. The CMV antigen specificity of a few CMV-associated chains was confirmed through in vitro analysis. There were around 160 TCR beta chains listed as cytomegalovirus-associated. A missense variant in DCLRE1C was later tied to TCR beta V- and J-gene trimming.

CDR3 length equals 15 residues. The germline CDR1 and CDR2 sequences are MRHNA and SNTAGT. Germline trimming cut 6 bases from V and 4 bases from J; bases unmatched to any gene: 6. With respect to this clone: What it binds is unknown.

The PCR ran on 60 Vbeta and 13 Jbeta primers. Some clones are missing from TCRdb's copy, which holds only in-frame ones; the method was immunoSEQ multiplex PCR. The data contain around 100,000 clones, roughly 80% of them seen just once; the ten biggest clones take up about a fifth. The receptor was isolated from a young man in good health and CMV-seropositive. The specimen was PBMCs. V is TRBV6-4 and J is TRBJ2-3; TRBD2 matches at 11 bases. The CDR3 here is CASSGSSGGADTQYF. In DNA, the CDR3 is TGTGCCAGCAGCGGGAGTAGCGGGGGGGCAGATACGCAGTATTTT.